What follows are 9 T cell receptor beta chains derived from one specimen sequenced in a study of blood T cells in healthy people across ages. Sample-barcoded 5' priming and a J-beta primer mix drove a second PCR of about 7 to 11 cycles. TCRdb re-called the 5' RACE reads with MiXCR, one entry per CDR3 protein. The table includes 700,000 to 900,000 distinct CDR3 sequences, around 25% detected once. The same sample was also studied in work on T cells of mothers and their children.

Specimen: blood. These receptors all come from a boy younger than 18 in good health.

The V call is TRBV28, the J call TRBJ2-3; 10 bases map to TRBD2. Germline CDR1 and CDR2: MDHEN and SYDVKM. The CDR3 extends over 15 amino acids. V dropped 5 bases and J dropped 5; count of bases not matched to a gene: 7. The CDR3 reads CASSPAGGREDTQYF. The CDR3 bases are TGTGCCAGCAGTCCAGCGGGAGGGCGTGAAGATACGCAGTATTTT.

V gene TRBV12-5 combines with J gene TRBJ1-5; maybe TRBD1 (5 bases). This CDR3 spans 13 amino acids. The germline V and J ends were trimmed by 2 bases and 7 bases, with 9 bases remaining between them. Germline V gene lookup returns CDR1 LGHNT and CDR2 FRNRAP. CDR3 DNA sequence: TGTGCTAGTGGTTTGCAGGGTGGACAGCCCCAGCATTTT. This translates into CASGLQGGQPQHF.

V and J are TRBV28 and TRBJ2-1; D is unclear. The better agreement between TRBJ2-7 and the DNA end casts doubt on the J call. Germline V gene data show CDR1 as MDHEN and CDR2 as SYDVKM. This CDR3 contains 15 residues. CDR3 sequence reads: CASSLGPTKSYEQYF. CDR3 coding DNA: TGTGCCAGCAGTTTAGGGCCTACTAAATCCTACGAGCAGTACTTC.

The chain uses TRBV5-1 and TRBJ2-6; TRBD1 aligns across 7 bases. The CDR3 has 15 residues. V gave up 3 bases and J gave up 1 base; unmatched junction bases: 1. The germline gives CDR1 SGHRS, CDR2 YFSETQ. As DNA, the CDR3 is TGCGCCAGCAGCTGGGGACAGTCTGGGGCCAACGTCCTGACTTTC. Encoded protein: CASSWGQSGANVLTF.

Only a few counts were recorded for this clonotype. The CDR3 DNA sequence: TGTGCCAGCAGCGTCGCAGGGAGCAGCTATGGCTACACCTTC. Protein sequence: CASSVAGSSYGYTF. This chain uses TRBV9 with TRBJ1-2, with D tentatively TRBD1 (5 bases). Trimming pared 2 bases from V and 4 bases from J, leaving 12 bases between. The CDR3 covers 14 residues. Per germline, CDR1 SGDLS and CDR2 YYNGEE.

For this clonotype: A junction end diverges from the germline sequence, so it may reflect a read error. The chain carries TRBV4-3 and TRBJ2-5; D is possibly TRBD2 (6 bases). The DNA end is a closer match to TRBJ2-1, so the J assignment may be wrong. This CDR3 has 16 amino acids. Germline V gene lookup returns CDR1 LGHNA and CDR2 YSLEER. The CDR3 spells CASSQERDLSYDEQFF. CDR3 DNA: TGCGCCAGCAGCCAAGAGCGGGACTTGTCCTACGATGAGCAGTTCTTC.

The chain couples TRBV7-2 to TRBJ1-2; D call uncertain. Germline CDR1 is SGHTA and CDR2 is FQGNSA. This CDR3 region has 15 residues. V shed 1 base and J shed 3 bases, with 12 bases lying between them. CDR3 nucleotide sequence: TGTGCCAGCAGCTTAGGAAGGGCTTCGGACTATGGCTACACCTTC. This codes for CASSLGRASDYGYTF. The full variable domain, in which reference TRBV7-2 and TRBJ1-2 provide the parts outside the CDR3, is GAGVSQSPSNKVTEKGKDVELRCDPISGHTALYWYRQSLGQGLEFLIYFQGNSAPDKSGLPSDRFSAERTGGSVSTLTIQRTQQEDSAVYLCASSLGRASDYGYTFGSGTRLTVV.

This rearrangement joins TRBV2 to TRBJ1-4; 10 bases match TRBD1. CDR3 size: 13 residues. V was pared by 8 bases and J by 8 bases, with 5 bases of the junction left unmatched. Looked up from germline, CDR1 is SNHLY and CDR2 is FYNNEI. This CDR3 reads CASFWGQGEKLFF. CDR3 in DNA: TGTGCCAGCTTCTGGGGACAGGGGGAAAAACTGTTTTTT.

Here the CDR3 reads CSAPIAGGYNEQFF. In DNA, the CDR3 is TGCAGTGCACCTATAGCGGGGGGATACAATGAGCAGTTCTTC. The chain joins TRBV20-1 to TRBJ2-1, with 10 bases identical to TRBD2. Germline assignment: CDR1 DFQATT and CDR2 SNEGSKA (reference sequence). V lost 6 bases to trimming and J lost 4 bases; unmatched junction nucleotides: 6. The CDR3 covers 14 residues.